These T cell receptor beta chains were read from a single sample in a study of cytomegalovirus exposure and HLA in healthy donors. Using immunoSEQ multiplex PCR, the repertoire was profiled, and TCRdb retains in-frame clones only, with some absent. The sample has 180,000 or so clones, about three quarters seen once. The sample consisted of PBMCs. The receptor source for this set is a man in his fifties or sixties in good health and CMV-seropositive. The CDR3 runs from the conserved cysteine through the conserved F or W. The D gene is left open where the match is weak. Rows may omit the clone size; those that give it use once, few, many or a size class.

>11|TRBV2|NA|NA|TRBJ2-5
TGTGCCAGCACCTATGCGAAGACCCAGTACTTC
CASTYAKTQYF
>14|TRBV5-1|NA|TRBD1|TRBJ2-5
TGCGCCAGCAGCTTTCGGACAGGGGGCAAGACCCAGTACTTC
CASSFRTGGKTQYF
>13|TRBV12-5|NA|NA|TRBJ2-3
TGTGCTAGTGGTTTGGGACAGGCAGATACGCAGTATTTT
CASGLGQADTQYF
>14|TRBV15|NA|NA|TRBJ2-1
TGTGCCACCAGCAGAGAAATATTGCGGGATGAGCAGTTCTTC
CATSREILRDEQFF
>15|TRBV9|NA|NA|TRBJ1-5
TGTGCCAGCAGCGTAGGGGGGCGAAGCAATCAGCCCCAGCATTTT
CASSVGGRSNQPQHF
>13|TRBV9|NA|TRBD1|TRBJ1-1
TGTGCCAGCAAGATACAGGGGGAGGATGAAGCTTTCTTT
CASKIQGEDEAFF
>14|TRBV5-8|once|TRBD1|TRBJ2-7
TGTGCCAGCAGCTTAGGACAGGGAACGGGGGAGCAGTACTTC
CASSLGQGTGEQYF
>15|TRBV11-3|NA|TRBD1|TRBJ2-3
TGTGCCAGCAGCTTACAGGGGGCGAAGACAGATACGCAGTATTTT
CASSLQGAKTDTQYF
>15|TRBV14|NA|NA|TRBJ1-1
TGTGCCAGCAGCCAAGCCCCTGCGTTATGGACTGAAGCTTTCTTT
CASSQAPALWTEAFF
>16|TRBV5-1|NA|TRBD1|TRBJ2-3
TGCGCCAGCAGCCGATCCGGGACAGGGGGATTAGATACGCAGTATTTT
CASSRSGTGGLDTQYF
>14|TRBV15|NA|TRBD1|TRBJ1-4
TGTGCCACCAGCAGGGGACAGGGCCCTGAAAAACTGTTTTTT
CATSRGQGPEKLFF
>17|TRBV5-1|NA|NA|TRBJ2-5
TGCGCCAGCAGCTTGGCCCCAGGTAGTCCTTACCAAGAGACCCAGTACTTC
CASSLAPGSPYQETQYF
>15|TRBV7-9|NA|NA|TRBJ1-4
TGTTCCAGCAGCTTGAGTACTAAGATAAATGAAAAACTGTTTTTT
CSSSLSTKINEKLFF
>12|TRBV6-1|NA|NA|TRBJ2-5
TGTGCCAGCAGTGAACAGGGCAAGACCCAGTACTTC
CASSEQGKTQYF
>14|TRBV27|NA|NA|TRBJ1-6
TGTGCCAGCAGTTTACGGGGGTTAATTTCACCCCTCCACTTT
CASSLRGLISPLHF
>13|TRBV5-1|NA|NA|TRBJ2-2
TGCGCCAGCAGCTTGCTACTCACCGGGGAGCTGTTTTTT
CASSLLLTGELFF
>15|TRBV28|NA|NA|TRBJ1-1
TGTGCCAGCAGTTCCCCATCAGGGATGCGACCTGAAGCTTTCTTT
CASSSPSGMRPEAFF
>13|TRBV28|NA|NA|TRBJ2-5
TGTGCCAGCAGTAAGGGAGGACAAGAGACCCAGTACTTC
CASSKGGQETQYF
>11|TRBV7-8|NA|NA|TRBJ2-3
TGTGCCAGCTTGGAGACAGATACGCAGTATTTT
CASLETDTQYF
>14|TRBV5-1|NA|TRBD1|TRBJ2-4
TGCGCCAGCAGCTCCGGGACAGGAGAAAACATTCAGTACTTC
CASSSGTGENIQYF
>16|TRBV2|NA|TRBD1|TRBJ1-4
TGTGCCAGCAGTCGACAGGGGGCGCGAACTAATGAAAAACTGTTTTTT
CASSRQGARTNEKLFF
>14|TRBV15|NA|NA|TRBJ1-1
TGTGCCACCAGCAGAGAGGGGGCGCTCACTGAAGCTTTCTTT
CATSREGALTEAFF
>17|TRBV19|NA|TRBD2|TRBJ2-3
TGTGCCAGTAGTATGACTAGCGGGGGGCCTAGCACAGATACGCAGTATTTT
CASSMTSGGPSTDTQYF
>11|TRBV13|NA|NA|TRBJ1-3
TGTGCCAGCAGCCCCCGGGACACCATATATTTT
CASSPRDTIYF
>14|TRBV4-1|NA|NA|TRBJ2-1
TGCGCCAGCAGCCAAGATGCAGGGGCCAATGAGCAGTTCTTC
CASSQDAGANEQFF
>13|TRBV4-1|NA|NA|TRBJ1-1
TGCGCCAGCAGTGAGAGGGCGGACACTGAAGCTTTCTTT
CASSERADTEAFF
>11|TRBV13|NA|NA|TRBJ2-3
TGTGCCAGCAGGCTAGCAGATACGCAGTATTTT
CASRLADTQYF
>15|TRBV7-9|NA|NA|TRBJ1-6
TGTGCCAGCAGCCAACAGCCAGATCTTAATTCACCCCTCCACTTT
CASSQQPDLNSPLHF
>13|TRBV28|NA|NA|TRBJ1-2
TGTGCCAGCAGTTTGGACAAGAACTATGGCTACACCTTC
CASSLDKNYGYTF
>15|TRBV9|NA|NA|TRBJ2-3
TGTGCCAGCAGCGTAGGCCCGGAGACCACAGATACGCAGTATTTT
CASSVGPETTDTQYF
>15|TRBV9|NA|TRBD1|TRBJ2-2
TGTGCCAGCAGCGGAATTCCACAGGGGGCCGTGGAGCTGTTTTTT
CASSGIPQGAVELFF
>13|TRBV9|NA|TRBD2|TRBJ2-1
TGTGCCAGCAGCGTTGGGGGGGGCAATGAGCAGTTCTTC
CASSVGGGNEQFF
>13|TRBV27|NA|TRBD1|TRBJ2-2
TGTGCCAGCAGTGTAACAGGGGTCGGGGAGCTGTTTTTT
CASSVTGVGELFF
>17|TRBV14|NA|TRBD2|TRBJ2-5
TGTGCTAGCAGCCAAGGGAAACTAGCGGGGGTCAGGGAGACCCAGTACTTC
CASSQGKLAGVRETQYF
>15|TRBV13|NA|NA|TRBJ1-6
TGTGCCAGCAGCCGAGGACACCCGAATAATTCACCCCTCCACTTT
CASSRGHPNNSPLHF
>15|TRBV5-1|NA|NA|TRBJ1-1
TGCGCCAGCAGCTTGGCCGCAGGATTTGGGACTGAAGCTTTCTTT
CASSLAAGFGTEAFF
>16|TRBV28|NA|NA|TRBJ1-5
TGTGCCAGCAGTTCTTCCGGGACTATTAGCAATCAGCCCCAGCATTTT
CASSSSGTISNQPQHF
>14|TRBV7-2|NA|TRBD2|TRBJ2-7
TGTGCCAGCAGCTCGGGACTAGCGGGGTATGAGCAGTACTTC
CASSSGLAGYEQYF
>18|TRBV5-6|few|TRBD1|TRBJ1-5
TGTGCCAGCAGCTTAGCCGTCGGGACAGGGGTCTCGCATCAGCCCCAGCATTTT
CASSLAVGTGVSHQPQHF
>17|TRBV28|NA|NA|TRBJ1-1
TGTGCCAGCAGACAGGGCCTCCGGGGACAATCGAACACTGAAGCTTTCTTT
CASRQGLRGQSNTEAFF
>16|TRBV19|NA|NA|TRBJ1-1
TGTGCCAGTAGTATTTGGGGGGGCGGAAGAAACACTGAAGCTTTCTTT
CASSIWGGGRNTEAFF
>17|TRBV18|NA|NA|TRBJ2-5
TGTGCCAGCTCACCATACCGGGCGGAGGGTAAGGTCGAGACCCAGTACTTC
CASSPYRAEGKVETQYF
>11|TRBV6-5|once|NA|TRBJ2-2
TGTGCCAGCGGGAGAACAGGGGAGCTGTTTTTT
CASGRTGELFF
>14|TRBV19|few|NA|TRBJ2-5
TGTGCCAGTAGTATAGTTATGGGGCCAGAGACCCAGTACTTC
CASSIVMGPETQYF
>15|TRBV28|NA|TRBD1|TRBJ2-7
TGTGCCAGCATCCCCCCCGGGACAGGGAGAAATGGGCAGTACTTC
CASIPPGTGRNGQYF
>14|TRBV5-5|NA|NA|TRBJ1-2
TGTGCCAGCAGCTTGGTAGGGGCGAACTATGGCTACACCTTC
CASSLVGANYGYTF
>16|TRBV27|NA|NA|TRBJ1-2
TGTGCCAGCAGTTTCACCAAATTGACTGGAGTCTATGGCTACACCTTC
CASSFTKLTGVYGYTF
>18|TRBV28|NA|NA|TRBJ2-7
TGTGCCAGCAGTTTGCCACGCCGTAGGACAGACAATTCTTACGAGCAGTACTTC
CASSLPRRRTDNSYEQYF
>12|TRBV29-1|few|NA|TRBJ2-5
TGCAGCTCCTGGGGGGAATTCGGGACCCAGTACTTC
CSSWGEFGTQYF
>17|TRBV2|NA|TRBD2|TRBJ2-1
TGTGCCAGCAGTGATGGGCTAGCGGGGCTAACCTACAATGAGCAGTTCTTC
CASSDGLAGLTYNEQFF
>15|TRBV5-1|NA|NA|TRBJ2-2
TGCGCCAGCAGCTTGAACAGGGCGGAGAAGGGGGAGCTGTTTTTT
CASSLNRAEKGELFF
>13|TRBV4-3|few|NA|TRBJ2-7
TGCGCCAGCAGCCAAGTCAGGGGATACGAGCAGTACTTC
CASSQVRGYEQYF
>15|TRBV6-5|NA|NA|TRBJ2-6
TGTGCCAGCAGACGAACGTACACTGGGGCCAACGTCCTGACTTTC
CASRRTYTGANVLTF
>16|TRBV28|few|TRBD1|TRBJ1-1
TGTGCCAGCAGTTCTCACGGACAGGGGGCAAGAACTGAAGCTTTCTTT
CASSSHGQGARTEAFF
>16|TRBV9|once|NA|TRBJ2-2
TGTGCCAGCAGCGTAGGTGGCAGGGTCAACACCGGGGAGCTGTTTTTT
CASSVGGRVNTGELFF